Each of the 5 T cell receptor beta chains below was sequenced from the same sample in a study of CD4 T cells in relation to SARS-CoV-2 and coronaviruses (dated by TCRdb to about 2021). CD4+ T cells from unexposed donors were collected before the COVID-19 pandemic (2011-2018). After less than 13 days of culture, CD4+ T cells were isolated with the EasySep CD4+ T cell isolation kit. Their antigens remain unidentified. The method was the immunoSEQ multiplex PCR assay. Entries here come from immuneACCESS through TCRdb and include only in-frame sequences with V and J called. Some clones fail to appear in such tables; in the studies checked, an unresolved V gene covers under half of the shortfall, and the cause of the remainder is unknown. The sample table lists more than 20,000 clones, roughly 70% of them with a count of one. The ten top clones hold around 13% of the sample. The sample consisted of CD4+ T cells from PBMCs, cultured in vitro. The receptors stem from a human donor in good health.

J is TRBJ1-1 and V is TRBV5-5; weak D call: TRBD1 (5 bases). V lost 4 bases and J lost 3, with 10 bases in between. The CDR3 has 13 amino acids. Germline V gives CDR1 SGHKS, CDR2 YYEKEE (reference sequence). In DNA, the CDR3 is TGTGCCAGCAGCCTCCTACAGGACACTGAAGCTTTCTTT. It specifies CASSLLQDTEAFF. The full variable domain, completed using reference TRBV5-5 and TRBJ1-1, is DAGVTQSPTHLIKTRGQQVTLRCSPISGHKSVSWYQQVLGQGPQFIFQYYEKEERGRGNFPDRFSARQFPNYSSELNVNALLLGDSALYLCASSLLQDTEAFFGQGTRLTVV.

This clone was observed a few times. The chain combines TRBV11-1 with TRBJ2-5; possibly TRBD1 for D (5 bases). Per the germline V gene, CDR1 is SGHAT and CDR2 is FQDESV (reference sequence). V lost 5 bases and J 5 bases, leaving 9 bases between the germline ends. CDR3 size: 12 residues. CDR3 coding DNA: TGTGCCAGCAGCCAGGGTCGTGAGACCCAGTACTTC. Amino acids: CASSQGRETQYF.

The chain is built from TRBV5-1 and TRBJ2-3, with D uncertain. Between the trimmed V and J ends, which lost 3 bases and 1 base, there was a span of 12 bases. The germline V gene has CDR1 SGHRS and CDR2 YFSETQ. The CDR3 has 15 amino acids. CDR3 in amino acids: CASSSYRTGTDTQYF. CDR3 coding DNA: TGCGCCAGCAGCTCTTATAGGACCGGCACAGATACGCAGTATTTT.

The chain recombines TRBV20-1 with TRBJ2-1; D call uncertain. The CDR3 is 11 amino acids. CDR1 is DFQATT and CDR2 is SNEGSKA in the germline V gene (reference sequence). The CDR3 DNA reads TGCAGCGCACAAGTAACTAATGAGCAGTTCTTC. Its protein is CSAQVTNEQFF.

This clone has a handful of counts. The chain recombines TRBV25-1 with TRBJ1-2, with 12 nucleotides matching TRBD1. V lost 2 bases, J lost 4 bases, and 8 bases stayed unmatched. Germline V gene lookup returns CDR1 MGHDK and CDR2 SYGVNS. The CDR3 is 17 residues long. The CDR3 loop is CASSEPGTGGDTYGYTF. Here the CDR3 DNA reads TGTGCCAGCAGTGAACCCGGGACAGGGGGCGATACCTATGGCTACACCTTC.